Following are 12 T cell receptor beta chains from one sample sequenced in a study of blood T cell repertoires in COVID-19. Libraries were prepared by immunoSEQ multiplex PCR; TCRdb keeps only in-frame clonotypes and omits some of them. The table includes roughly 150,000 clones, roughly nine tenths detected once. The sequenced sample was peripheral blood. These receptors came from a woman aged 70-85 years with acute or convalescent COVID-19.

The chain carries TRBV6-5 and TRBJ1-1, with D possibly matching TRBD1 (6 bases). Trimming shortened V by 6 bases and J by 5 bases, and 16 bases separated the two germline ends. The CDR3 covers 14 residues. Germline CDR1 and CDR2: MNHEY and SVGAGI. The CDR3 here is CASSRGGAQTEAFF. CDR3 coding DNA: TGTGCCAGCAGCCGCGGGGGGGCCCAGACTGAAGCTTTCTTT.

The V and J genes are TRBV19 and TRBJ1-6; the match to TRBD1 covers 7 bases. The CDR3 consists of 14 residues. V lost 9 bases and J lost 7; bases outside the gene matches: 9. Germline CDR1 and CDR2: LNHDA and SQIVND (reference sequence). CDR3 amino acids: CASSAGTANSPLHF. The CDR3, as DNA: TGTGCCAGCTCCGCCGGGACAGCAAATTCACCCCTCCACTTT. The whole variable domain, remainder taken from reference TRBV19 and TRBJ1-6, is DGGITQSPKYLFRKEGQNVTLSCEQNLNHDAMYWYRQDPGQGLRLIYYSQIVNDFQKGDIAEGYSVSREKKESFPLTVTSAQKNPTAFYLCASSAGTANSPLHFGNGTRLTVT.

In DNA form, the CDR3 reads TGTGCCAGCAGTCACACGGGACAATATAATTCACCCCTCCACTTT. This sequence encodes CASSHTGQYNSPLHF. The chain couples TRBV11-2 to TRBJ1-6; possibly TRBD1 for D (6 bases). The CDR3 runs 15 residues. Trimming removed 6 bases from V and 4 bases from J, with 13 bases in between. Germline CDR1 reads SGHAT; CDR2 reads FQNNGV.

The V and J genes are TRBV4-3 and TRBJ1-2; D is perhaps TRBD1 (5 bases). Per germline, CDR1 LGHNA and CDR2 YSLEER. This CDR3 comprises 15 residues. Trimming left V 3 bases short and J 7 bases short, with 18 bases between. CDR3 in DNA: TGCGCCAGCAGCCAGGGCAGGGATGGATCAGGTGGCTACACCTTC. Amino acids: CASSQGRDGSGGYTF.

V gene TRBV7-6 combines with J gene TRBJ2-1; 10 bases fit TRBD1. This CDR3 has 16 amino acids. V lost 2 bases and J lost 6; bases outside the gene matches: 7. Germline-derived CDR1 and CDR2 are SGHVS and FNYEAQ. The CDR3 sequence: CASSLKGQGVSNEQFF. CDR3 bases: TGTGCCAGCAGCTTAAAAGGACAGGGGGTAAGCAATGAGCAGTTCTTC.

The chain carries TRBV6-2 or TRBV6-3 and TRBJ1-1, with no clear D. V gave up 6 bases and J gave up 1 base, with 9 bases separating them. The V gene's germline CDR1 is MNHEY and CDR2 SVGEGT. The CDR3 sequence is 13 residues long. The CDR3 loop is CASSLTRNTEAFF. Here the CDR3 DNA reads TGTGCCAGCAGCCTGACAAGGAACACTGAAGCTTTCTTT.

The V call is TRBV15, the J call TRBJ2-2; 9 nucleotides agree with TRBD1. CDR3 length: 20 amino acids. The V and J ends lost 0 bases and 1 base, in that order; junction bases with no gene match: 12. Germline CDR1 reads LNHNV; CDR2 reads YYDKDF (reference sequence). The CDR3 region is CATSRDAEQGAFLNTGELFF. The CDR3 region has the DNA TGTGCCACCAGCAGAGATGCGGAACAGGGGGCATTCCTGAACACCGGGGAGCTGTTTTTT.

This rearrangement joins TRBV3-1 (or the pseudogene TRBV3-2) to TRBJ2-3; 13 nucleotides match TRBD2. The V gene's germline CDR1 is LGHDT and CDR2 YNNKEL (reference sequence). Unmatched junction bases numbered 5, after V lost 4 bases and J lost 4 bases. The CDR3 runs 16 residues. The CDR3 region is CASSPTSGGASDTQYF. The DNA for the CDR3 is TGTGCCAGCAGCCCAACTAGCGGGGGGGCATCAGATACGCAGTATTTT.

This clone has just one count. The CDR3 protein is CAWSSVDRVTSGYTF. Written as DNA, the CDR3 is TGTGCCTGGAGCAGCGTAGACAGGGTTACTTCGGGCTACACCTTC. V and J are TRBV30 and TRBJ1-2; TRBD1 matches at 7 bases. Germline V CDR1 and CDR2: GTSNPN, SVGIG (reference sequence). The CDR3 loop spans 15 amino acids. The J segment lost 8 bases and the V segment lost 3 bases, leaving 15 bases of the junction unmatched.

This chain uses TRBV7-9 with TRBJ1-1; D gene unclear. The CDR3 is 11 amino acids. The germline V gene encodes CDR1 SEHNR and CDR2 FQNEAQ (reference sequence). Trimming removed 5 bases from V and 5 bases from J, with 6 bases in between. CDR3 bases: TGTGCCAGCAGCCCCCAGACTGAAGCTTTCTTT. Its protein product is CASSPQTEAFF. Full variable domain (remainder filled in from reference TRBV7-9 and TRBJ1-1): DTGVSQNPRHKITKRGQNVTFRCDPISEHNRLYWYRQTLGQGPEFLTYFQNEAQLEKSRLLSDRFSAERPKGSFSTLEIQRTEQGDSAMYLCASSPQTEAFFGQGTRLTVV.

V and J are TRBV7-2 and TRBJ1-2; 7 nucleotides line up with TRBD1. This CDR3 is built from 15 residues. Looked up from germline, CDR1 is SGHTA and CDR2 is FQGNSA. Trimming at V came to 5 bases and at J to 6 bases, leaving 12 bases not matched to a gene. CDR3 bases: TGTGCCAGCAGCCTAAGCCGGGACAGAAAAAATGGCTACACCTTC. This encodes CASSLSRDRKNGYTF.

The CDR3 spells CAWSTTGTHSPLHF. The CDR3 DNA is TGTGCCTGGAGTACTACGGGGACACATTCACCCCTCCACTTT. V and J are TRBV30 and TRBJ1-6; a possible D gene is TRBD1 (6 bases). Germline lookup yields CDR1 GTSNPN and CDR2 SVGIG (reference sequence). V was pared by 2 bases and J by 8 bases, with 13 bases between. CDR3 length: 14 residues.